This T cell receptor beta chain was found in a study of blood T cell repertoires in COVID-19. Original processing notes: Reference gene primer amplification in the assay estimated nucleated cell counts. Profiling relied on immunoSEQ multiplex PCR, and the TCRdb table lists in-frame clones only, not all of them. V and J calls and clone size are copied from that table; D and trimming were computed from the DNA. The table has 120,000 or so clones, roughly four fifths seen once. Germline lookup yields CDR1 SGHVS and CDR2 FQNEAQ. The ends were cut back, 2 bases at V and 7 bases at J, with 17 bases in the middle. The CDR3 runs 15 residues.

The clonotype originates from a man in his sixties with acute or convalescent COVID-19. The specimen was peripheral blood. The genes are TRBV7-8 and TRBJ2-5; a possible D gene is TRBD2 (6 bases). CDR3 DNA sequence: TGTGCCAGCAGCTTAACTAGGGCGGGATTGGGGACCCAGTACTTC. Translating gives CASSLTRAGLGTQYF. The variable domain in full, completed from reference TRBV7-8 and TRBJ2-5, reads GAGVSQSPRYKVAKRGQDVALRCDPISGHVSLFWYQQALGQGPEFLTYFQNEAQLDKSGLPSDRFFAERPEGSVSTLKIQRTQQEDSAVYLCASSLTRAGLGTQYFGPGTRLLVL.